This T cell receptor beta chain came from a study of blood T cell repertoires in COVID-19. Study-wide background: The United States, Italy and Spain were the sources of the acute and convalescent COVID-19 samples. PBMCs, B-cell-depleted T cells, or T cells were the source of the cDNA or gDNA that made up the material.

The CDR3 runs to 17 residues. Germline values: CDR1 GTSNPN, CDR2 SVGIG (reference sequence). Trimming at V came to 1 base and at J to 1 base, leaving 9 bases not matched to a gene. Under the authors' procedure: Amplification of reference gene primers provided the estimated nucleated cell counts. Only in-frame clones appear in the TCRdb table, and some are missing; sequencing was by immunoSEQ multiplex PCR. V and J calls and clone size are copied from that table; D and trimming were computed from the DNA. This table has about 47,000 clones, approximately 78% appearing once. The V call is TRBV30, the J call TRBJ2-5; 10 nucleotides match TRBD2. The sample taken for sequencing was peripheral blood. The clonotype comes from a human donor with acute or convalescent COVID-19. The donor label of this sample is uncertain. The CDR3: CAWSAKLAGHFQETQYF. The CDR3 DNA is TGTGCCTGGAGTGCTAAACTAGCGGGACACTTCCAAGAGACCCAGTACTTC. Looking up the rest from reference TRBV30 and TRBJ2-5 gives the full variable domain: SQTIHQWPATLVQPVGSPLSLECTVEGTSNPNLYWYRQAAGRGLQLLFYSVGIGQISSEVPQNLSASRPQDRQFILSSKKLLLSDSGFYLCAWSAKLAGHFQETQYFGPGTRLLVL.